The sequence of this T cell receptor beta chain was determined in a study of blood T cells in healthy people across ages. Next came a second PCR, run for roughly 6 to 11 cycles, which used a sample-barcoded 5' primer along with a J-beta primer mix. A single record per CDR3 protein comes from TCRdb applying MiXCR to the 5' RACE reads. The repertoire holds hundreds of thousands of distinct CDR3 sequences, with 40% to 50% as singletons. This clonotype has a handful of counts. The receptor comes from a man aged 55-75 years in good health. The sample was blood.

The CDR3 reads CASSDQVGNQPQHF. In DNA, the CDR3 is TGTGCCAGCAGTGATCAGGTCGGCAATCAGCCCCAGCATTTT. The rearrangement links TRBV25-1 to TRBJ1-5; D remains unclear. The CDR3 has 14 residues. The V end was cut by 3 bases, the J end by 2 bases, with 8 bases between. The V gene's germline CDR1 is MGHDK and CDR2 SYGVNS. Together with reference TRBV25-1 and TRBJ1-5, the CDR3 gives the full variable domain: EADIYQTPRYLVIGTGKKITLECSQTMGHDKMYWYQQDPGMELHLIHYSYGVNSTEKGDLSSESTVSRIRTEHFPLTLESARPSHTSQYLCASSDQVGNQPQHFGDGTRLSIL.